Below, one T cell receptor (beta chain) is given with its context. These data are taken from a study of radiation and T cells in renal cell carcinoma. The time point denotes: baseline pretreatment blood. Described treatment: 15 Gy SBRT to primary tumor, nephrectomy 4 weeks later. Sequencing used immunoSEQ multiplex PCR; TCRdb keeps in-frame clones, though not all of them. This table holds about 140,000 clones, roughly 83% found once. This CDR3 spans 13 amino acids. V was shortened by 3 bases and J by 5 bases, with 14 bases between the two germline ends. Germline CDR1 GTSNPN, CDR2 SVGIG (reference sequence).

The receptor was isolated from a woman in her forties or fifties with renal cell carcinoma. The specimen was blood, collected from a patient whose treatment included radiotherapy and nephrectomy. The gene calls are TRBV30 and TRBJ2-7, with D maybe TRBD1 (5 bases). In DNA form, the CDR3 reads TGTGCCTGGAGCTACCAGACAGAGGACGAGCAGTACTTC. It translates to CAWSYQTEDEQYF.